The sequence of this T cell receptor (beta chain) was determined in a study of T cells in Graves' hyperthyroidism and ophthalmopathy. The CDR3 regions of TCR beta were amplified from RNA transcripts. The TCR CDR3 first-round RT-PCR relied on the HTBI primer set. One entry per CDR3 protein, called by TCRdb with MiXCR from the multiplex PCR reads. Among approximately 480,000 distinct CDR3 sequences, around 20% were seen once, and the ten largest hold less than 30%. This clonotype was seen repeatedly, ten times or more. The trim removed 0 bases at V and 5 bases at J, leaving 3 bases unmatched. Germline-derived CDR1 and CDR2 are PRHDT and FYEKMQ (reference sequence). The CDR3 spans 14 residues.

This chain uses TRBV13 with TRBJ2-5, with 7 bases fitting TRBD1. The sequenced sample consisted of blood. This TCR came from a man younger than 30 with Graves' hyperthyroidism. The CDR3 loop is CASSLGGTEETQYF. For the CDR3, the DNA is TGTGCCAGCAGCTTAGGAGGGACAGAGGAGACCCAGTACTTC.